The 8 T cell receptor beta chains listed next were all sequenced from one sample in a study of T cells in Graves' hyperthyroidism and ophthalmopathy. Amplified TCR beta CDR3 regions came from RNA transcripts. During a first-round RT-PCR of the TCR CDR3, the HTBI primer set was used. TCRdb re-called the multiplex PCR reads with MiXCR, one entry per CDR3 protein. This sample has hundreds of thousands of distinct CDR3 sequences, with 16% found just once. The sample consisted of blood. The receptors shown here come from a woman between 18 and 30 years old with Graves' hyperthyroidism.

This clonotype was picked up many times. The V call is TRBV6-1, the J call TRBJ1-6; D might be TRBD1 (6 bases). Germline V gene data show CDR1 as MNHNS and CDR2 as SASEGT. This CDR3 comprises 15 residues. Trimming cost V 1 base and J 9 bases, with 13 bases left between them. CDR3 in amino acids: CASSEVTGLSSPLHF. The CDR3 nucleotides read TGTGCCAGCAGTGAAGTCACAGGGTTGAGTTCACCCCTCCACTTT.

The chain combines TRBV5-1 with TRBJ2-6, with TRBD1 matching 11 bases. The J segment lost 4 bases and the V segment lost 0 bases, leaving 6 bases of the junction unmatched. The CDR3 runs 18 residues. Germline CDR1 and CDR2: SGHRS and YFSETQ. The CDR3 is CASSLAGQGAFGANVLTF. The CDR3 coding sequence is TGCGCCAGCAGCTTGGCTGGACAGGGGGCGTTCGGGGCCAACGTCCTGACTTTC.

This clonotype was counted ten times or more. This chain uses TRBV2 with TRBJ1-2; 7 bases agree with TRBD1. Germline V CDR1 and CDR2: SNHLY, FYNNEI. The CDR3 sequence is 14 residues long. The J segment lost 1 base and the V segment lost 9 bases, leaving 8 bases of the junction unmatched. The CDR3 protein is CASYRGLINYGYTF. CDR3 nucleotide sequence: TGTGCCAGTTACAGGGGATTAATTAACTATGGCTACACCTTC.

This clonotype turned up a few times. The V gene is TRBV29-1, the J gene TRBJ1-1, with unresolved D. Germline CDR1 reads SQVTM; CDR2 reads ANQGSEA. Trimming took off 5 bases at V and 6 bases at J, with 7 bases between the two ends. This CDR3 is 10 amino acids long. CDR3 sequence reads: CSVFRAEAFF. The CDR3 region has the DNA TGCAGCGTTTTCCGCGCTGAAGCTTTCTTT.

The gene calls are TRBV6-1 and TRBJ2-1, with TRBD1 matching over 9 bases. CDR3 length equals 20 residues. V lost 7 bases to trimming and J lost 0 bases; unmatched junction nucleotides: 19. Germline CDR1 reads MNHNS; CDR2 reads SASEGT. CDR3 amino acids: CASTRTPKWTGADSYNEQFF. CDR3 sequence (DNA): TGTGCCAGCACTCGAACCCCCAAATGGACAGGGGCCGACTCCTACAATGAGCAGTTCTTC.

This clonotype was detected ten times or more. The CDR3 sequence is CASSFPPVAGGFGEQFF. In DNA form, the CDR3 reads TGTGCCAGCAGTTTCCCCCCAGTAGCGGGAGGTTTCGGTGAGCAGTTCTTC. This chain links TRBV28 with TRBJ2-1; 10 nucleotides match TRBD2. V gave up 3 bases and J gave up 9 bases; unmatched junction bases: 14. The CDR3 is 17 residues long. CDR1 MDHEN and CDR2 SYDVKM come from the germline V gene.

With respect to this clonotype: This may be a read error, as it is one base from a much larger clone. The chain joins TRBV4-2 to TRBJ2-3; 10 bases fit TRBD2. The CDR3 runs to 16 residues. Germline lookup yields CDR1 LGHNA and CDR2 YNFKEQ. DNA for the CDR3: TGTACCAGCAGCCATTCGCTAGCGGGAGTACCGGATACGCAGTATTTT. Residues: CTSSHSLAGVPDTQYF.

This clonotype was counted between two and nine times. An end of the junction does not agree with germline; a read error may underlie this. The rearrangement joins TRBV6-2 or TRBV6-3 to TRBJ1-1, with a tentative D call TRBD1 (6 bases). From germline, CDR1 is MNHEY and CDR2 SVGEGT. The CDR3 has 13 residues. CDR3 nucleotides: TGTGCCGGCAGTTACTACAGGGTGGGCGAAGCTTTCTTT. This encodes CAGSYYRVGEAFF.